The source of this T cell receptor (beta chain) is a study of cytomegalovirus exposure and HLA in healthy donors. Study information: Inside one of the first data releases sat roughly 80 million unique TCRs taken from HLA-typed donors.

Germline CDR1 is MGHRA and CDR2 is YSYEKL. CDR3 size: 15 residues. Germline trimming cut 1 base from V and 5 bases from J; bases unmatched to any gene: 5. The PCR used 60 Vbeta and 13 Jbeta primers. Original processing notes: A follow-up analysis tallied around 80 million unique TCR beta chains, about 11 million shared. The table came from immunoSEQ multiplex PCR; TCRdb's copy has only in-frame clones and leaves some out. V and J calls and clone size come straight from that table; D and trimming were deduced from the DNA. Among some 200,000 clones listed, around 80% were seen once. This clone was counted a few times.

The V gene is TRBV4-1, the J gene TRBJ2-5; TRBD1 matches at 9 bases. The sequenced sample consisted of PBMCs. This clonotype was sampled from a man in his forties in good health and CMV-seronegative. CDR3 in DNA: TGCGCCAGCAGCCAAGGGAACAGGGGGCTTGAGACCCAGTACTTC. Residues: CASSQGNRGLETQYF.